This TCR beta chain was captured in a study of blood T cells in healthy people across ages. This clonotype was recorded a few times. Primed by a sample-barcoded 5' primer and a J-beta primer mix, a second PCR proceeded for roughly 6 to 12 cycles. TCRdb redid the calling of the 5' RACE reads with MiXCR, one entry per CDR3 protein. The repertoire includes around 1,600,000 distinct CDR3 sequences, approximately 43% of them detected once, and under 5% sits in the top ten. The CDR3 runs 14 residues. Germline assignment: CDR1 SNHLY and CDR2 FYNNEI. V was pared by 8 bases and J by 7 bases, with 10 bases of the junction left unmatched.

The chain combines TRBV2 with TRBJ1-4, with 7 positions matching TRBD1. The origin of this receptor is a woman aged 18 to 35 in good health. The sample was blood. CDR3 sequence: CASVNQGDSEKLFF. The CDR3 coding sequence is TGTGCCAGCGTCAACCAGGGGGATAGTGAAAAACTGTTTTTT.